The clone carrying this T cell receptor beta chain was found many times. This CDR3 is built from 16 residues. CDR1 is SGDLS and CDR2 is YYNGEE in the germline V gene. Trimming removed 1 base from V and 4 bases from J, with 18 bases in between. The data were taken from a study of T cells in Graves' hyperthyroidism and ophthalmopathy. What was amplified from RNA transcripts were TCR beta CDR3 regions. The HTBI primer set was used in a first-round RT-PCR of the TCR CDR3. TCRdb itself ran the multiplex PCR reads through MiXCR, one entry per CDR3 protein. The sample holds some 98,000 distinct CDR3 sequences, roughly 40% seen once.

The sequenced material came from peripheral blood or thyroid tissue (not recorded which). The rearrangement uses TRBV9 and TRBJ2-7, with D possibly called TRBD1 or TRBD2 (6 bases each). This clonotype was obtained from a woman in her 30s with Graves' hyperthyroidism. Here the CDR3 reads CASSVHGGGADYEQYF. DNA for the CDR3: TGTGCCAGCAGCGTACACGGAGGGGGAGCTGATTACGAGCAGTACTTC.